This TCR beta chain originates from a study of identifying expanded T cells in peripheral blood (dated 2019 in TCRdb). About the study as a whole: Technical replicates were generated by sequencing separate aliquots of the same genomic DNA pool, with four replicates compared pairwise. Study-wide conclusions, independent of this receptor: The authors expected that biological variance in healthy repertoires might rise further over much longer intervals, such as months to years. Across all healthy donors, variance in clone template counts between roughly two-week samples was found to increase significantly with total template count. The binomial model flagged around 1.2 differentially abundant clones between technical replicates but around 15 over roughly two weeks and about 19 over about four weeks. Across all healthy-donor time intervals, the beta-binomial model significantly cut both the number of clones called differentially abundant and the false-positive rate.

As concerns this clone: No antigen is known for it. No base quality information exists; no much larger clone differs at one position.

TCRbeta CDR3 regions were profiled by bias-controlled multiplex PCR amplification of genomic DNA with the immunoSEQ Assay. The paper's data handling went like this. The absolute abundance of each unique TCRbeta CDR3 region was quantified after sequences were collapsed and filtered. Differential abundance was tested with two models: a binomial (Fisher-equivalent) model and a beta-binomial model that adds time-dependent variance fitted from healthy donors. Clones with fewer than 5 combined templates were removed, and a clone was called differentially abundant if the clone's Benjamini-Hochberg FDR was below 0.01. Using the form v = (b*log(k)+a)^2, the beta-binomial variance was modeled as a function of the total template count across the two samples. Imported from immuneACCESS, the table was reduced by TCRdb to in-frame sequences with V and J called. These copies leave out some clones; in studies compared against another copy, an unresolved V gene accounts for under half, and the cause of the remainder is not known. The V and J calls and clone size come from that table; D and trimming were worked out from the DNA. In all, the sample holds roughly 100,000 clones, and roughly 85% of those were seen once. The top ten hold about a sixth of the sample.

During the collection period, no immune events, such as infections, were documented for the healthy donors. Time-dependent variance in a beta-binomial model of T-cell clone differential abundance was calibrated using healthy-donor blood repertoires as a training cohort. There were around ten healthy donors in the training cohort, of whom 3 were female and 7 were male. Donor ages ranged from about 25 to 64 years, with an average of approximately 43 years. Whole blood was collected from each healthy donor at three time points spaced roughly two weeks apart and obtained from a commercial supplier. For immunosequencing, genomic DNA was extracted from whole blood that had not been sorted. The receptor comes from a person aged 18 to 75 in good health. Sequencing was performed on blood.

The DNA is TGCGCCAGCAGCCCCGAGGGGGGCCCGAACACCGGGGAGCTGTTTTTT. It translates as CASSPEGGPNTGELFF. The sequence is built from TRBV4-1 and TRBJ2-2; the D call is tentative, TRBD1 or TRBD2, as each matches 6 bases. The germline V gene provides CDR1 MGHRA and CDR2 YSYEKL. Measured from the cysteine to the phenylalanine, the CDR3 is 16 residues long. Only the CDR3 DNA stays, 48 bases, in frame from base 1. Trimming takes 4 bases from V and 0 bases from J, and the germline ends sit 12 bases apart.